The subject of this entry is one T cell receptor beta chain. Its specificity is not known. The entry originates in a study of T cell repertoires in cytomegalovirus infection. Study-wide background: Public signatures in TCR beta pointed to CMV infection and matching HLA type.

TCRdb re-called the reads with MiXCR, one entry per CDR3 protein. The sample records hundreds of thousands of distinct CDR3 sequences, 15% to 20% being singletons. Study conclusions and caveats: Frequencies of public TCR beta families were cumulated, and this identified carriers of CMV plus the relevant HLA.

Trimming removed 7 bases from V and 4 bases from J, with 17 bases in between. This CDR3 region has 14 residues. Per the germline V gene, CDR1 is MDHEN and CDR2 is SYDVKM. The source of this sequence is a human donor in good health (CMV status not recorded). Some clones in this sample may be carry-over from other donors' samples. Sequencing was performed on PBMCs. The V and J genes are TRBV28 and TRBJ2-7; D gene unclear. CDR3 protein: CASIQSGWGYEQYF. The CDR3 nucleotides are TGTGCCAGCATCCAAAGTGGGTGGGGATACGAGCAGTACTTC.